The next 23 T cell receptor beta chains were all read from a single sample in a study of T cell responses to AZD1222 COVID-19 vaccine (dated by TCRdb to 2020 to 2022). The library was prepared using the immunoSEQ multiplex PCR assay. Not all clones reach the TCRdb copy of this immuneACCESS table, which keeps in-frame sequences only. Checked studies attribute under half of the gap to unresolved V genes and leave the rest unexplained. The sample table holds about 150,000 clones, of which less than 90% were seen once. The biggest ten clones account for around 3.2% of the sample. What this sample's time point label stands for: baseline before first vaccination. Material: peripheral blood, obtained on day 0 of AZD1222 vaccination. All receptors derive from an adult in good health.

This clone has just one count. This chain connects TRBV7-2 to TRBJ2-1, with TRBD2 matching 8 bases. The length of the CDR3 is 15 residues. Germline-derived CDR1 and CDR2 are SGHTA and FQGNSA. The V gene end was trimmed by 1 base and the J gene end by 4 bases; junction bases not matched to a gene: 3. This CDR3 reads CASSLVAGGYNEQFF. CDR3 sequence (DNA): TGTGCCAGCAGCTTAGTCGCGGGGGGTTACAATGAGCAGTTCTTC.

J is TRBJ2-5 and V is TRBV6-2 or TRBV6-3; D could derive from TRBD1 or TRBD2 (6 bases each). The CDR3 consists of 14 residues. Looked up from germline, CDR1 is MNHEY and CDR2 is SVGEGT. Between the trimmed V and J ends, which lost 2 bases and 5 bases, there was a span of 12 bases. The CDR3 DNA is TGTGCCAGCAGTTACGGGGGGCGCGAGGAGACCCAGTACTTC. Translated: CASSYGGREETQYF.

This clone appeared once. The chain joins TRBV28 to TRBJ1-1; no clear D. The germline gives CDR1 MDHEN, CDR2 SYDVKM. The CDR3 runs to 14 residues. V was cut by 7 bases and J by 0 bases, with 12 bases left in between. DNA for the CDR3: TGTGCCAGCATCCAAGGAGACGTGAACACTGAAGCTTTCTTT. This gives the protein CASIQGDVNTEAFF. The full variable domain, its missing parts supplied by reference TRBV28 and TRBJ1-1, is DVKVTQSSRYLVKRTGEKVFLECVQDMDHENMFWYRQDPGLGLRLIYFSYDVKMKEKGDIPEGYSVSREKKERFSLILESASTNQTSMYLCASIQGDVNTEAFFGQGTRLTVV.

The chain has TRBV25-1 and TRBJ2-1, with D perhaps TRBD2 (6 bases). The germline CDR1 and CDR2 sequences are MGHDK and SYGVNS. Trimming cost V 5 bases and J 8 bases, with 19 bases left between them. The CDR3 has 15 amino acids. In DNA, the CDR3 is TGTGCCAGCAGTCTACGTACCGGGGGTTCTGATGAGCAGTTCTTC. This gives the protein CASSLRTGGSDEQFF. The full variable domain, its missing parts supplied by reference TRBV25-1 and TRBJ2-1, is EADIYQTPRYLVIGTGKKITLECSQTMGHDKMYWYQQDPGMELHLIHYSYGVNSTEKGDLSSESTVSRIRTEHFPLTLESARPSHTSQYLCASSLRTGGSDEQFFGPGTRLTVL.

The CDR3 nucleotides read TGCGCCAGCAGCTTCGGCGGGGGGCAAGAGACCCAGTACTTC. It yields the protein CASSFGGGQETQYF. This chain joins TRBV5-1 and TRBJ2-5, with 8 bases lining up with TRBD2. CDR3 length: 14 amino acids. Germline CDR1 and CDR2: SGHRS and YFSETQ. V was pared by 2 bases and J by 2 bases, with 2 bases of the junction left unmatched.

This clone showed up just a few times. The rearrangement uses TRBV7-2 and TRBJ1-1; D perhaps matches TRBD1 (6 bases). This CDR3 contains 12 residues. Germline V gives CDR1 SGHTA, CDR2 FQGNSA. Trimming pared 1 base from V and 11 bases from J, leaving 11 bases between. CDR3 DNA: TGTGCCAGCAGCTTAGAATTTCAGGGGGCTTTCTTT. Its translation is CASSLEFQGAFF. Based on the CDR3 plus reference TRBV7-2 and TRBJ1-1, the full variable domain is GAGVSQSPSNKVTEKGKDVELRCDPISGHTALYWYRQSLGQGLEFLIYFQGNSAPDKSGLPSDRFSAERTGGSVSTLTIQRTQQEDSAVYLCASSLEFQGAFFGQGTRLTVV.

A single count supports this clone. This rearrangement joins TRBV6-2 or TRBV6-3 to TRBJ2-3, with a tentative D call TRBD2 (5 bases). V lost 6 bases and J 0 bases, leaving 16 bases between the germline ends. CDR1 and CDR2 from the germline V gene are MNHEY and SVGEGT. There are 16 residues in the CDR3. CDR3 bases: TGTGCCAGCAGCCCGGTGGCGGGTGAAAGCACAGATACGCAGTATTTT. Translated: CASSPVAGESTDTQYF.

The genes are TRBV2 and TRBJ2-7; the D gene is possibly TRBD2 (6 bases). The CDR3 is 11 residues long. Germline lookup yields CDR1 SNHLY and CDR2 FYNNEI. Trimming cost V 6 bases and J 3 bases, with 6 bases left between them. The CDR3 here is CASREGYEQYF. For the CDR3, the DNA is TGTGCCAGCAGGGAGGGCTACGAGCAGTACTTC.

V and J are TRBV9 and TRBJ2-2; the match to TRBD1 covers 8 bases. The CDR3 covers 15 residues. Germline CDR1 and CDR2: SGDLS and YYNGEE. J was trimmed by 4 bases and V by 4 bases; bases with no gene match: 6. The CDR3 coding sequence is TGTGCCAGCAGCTCCCGACAGGGGACCACCGGGGAGCTGTTTTTT. Its protein is CASSSRQGTTGELFF.

This chain joins TRBV28 and TRBJ1-2; 8 bases are a match to TRBD1. V dropped 2 bases and J dropped 4; count of bases not matched to a gene: 12. Germline CDR1 reads MDHEN; CDR2 reads SYDVKM. The CDR3 length is 17 residues. The CDR3 loop is CASSLRAGGARFYGYTF. The DNA for the CDR3 is TGTGCCAGCAGTTTAAGGGCAGGGGGCGCAAGGTTCTATGGCTACACCTTC.

About this clone itself: Other DNA sequences within the sample encode an identical CDR3. The chain carries TRBV6-5 and TRBJ1-1; D remains unclear. From germline, CDR1 is MNHEY and CDR2 SVGAGI. V lost 0 bases to trimming and J lost 8 bases, with 7 bases between them. This CDR3 is 12 amino acids long. CDR3 DNA sequence: TGTGCCAGCAGTTACTCGGGCCGGGAAGCTTTCTTT. It encodes CASSYSGREAFF.

The chain has TRBV28 and TRBJ1-5; 8 positions agree with TRBD1. After removal of 10 bases from V and 6 bases from J, the junction contained 5 bases not matched to a gene. The CDR3 consists of 12 residues. The germline gives CDR1 MDHEN, CDR2 SYDVKM. The CDR3 sequence: CAIQGASQPQHF. As DNA, the CDR3 is TGTGCCATCCAGGGGGCAAGTCAGCCCCAGCATTTT.

This rearrangement joins TRBV19 to TRBJ1-1; D is unresolved. CDR1 is LNHDA, CDR2 SQIVND, per germline (reference sequence). V lost 5 bases and J lost 4, with 11 bases in between. The CDR3 runs 13 residues. CDR3 nucleotides: TGTGCCAGTAGTTCGATAGAGGGCACTGAAGCTTTCTTT. Residues: CASSSIEGTEAFF.

This sequence joins TRBV2 and TRBJ1-1, with TRBD1 matching over 7 bases. Per germline, CDR1 SNHLY and CDR2 FYNNEI. The CDR3 spans 15 residues. V trimming: 7 bases; J trimming: 0 bases; junction bases outside the gene matches: 8. CDR3 residues: CASIGTALMNTEAFF. DNA of the CDR3: TGTGCCAGCATTGGGACAGCTCTTATGAACACTGAAGCTTTCTTT. Full variable domain (outside the CDR3, taken from reference TRBV2 and TRBJ1-1): EPEVTQTPSHQVTQMGQEVILRCVPISNHLYFYWYRQILGQKVEFLVSFYNNEISEKSEIFDDQFSVERPDGSNFTLKIRSTKLEDSAMYFCASIGTALMNTEAFFGQGTRLTVV.

The rearrangement uses TRBV10-3 and TRBJ2-2; 8 positions match TRBD1. The ends lost 7 bases at V and 3 bases at J; junction bases unmatched: 7. There are 15 residues in the CDR3. CDR1 and CDR2 from the germline V gene are ENHRY and SYGVKD. The CDR3 sequence is CAITAGGGDTGELFF. DNA of the CDR3: TGTGCCATCACGGCAGGGGGCGGGGACACCGGGGAGCTGTTTTTT.

This clone was counted a few times. The chain joins TRBV11-3 to TRBJ2-3; D remains ambiguous. The CDR3 covers 13 residues. V gave up 5 bases and J gave up 3 bases, with 9 bases separating them. The germline V gene encodes CDR1 SGHNT and CDR2 YENEEA. The CDR3: CASSVGVTDTQYF. The CDR3 DNA follows: TGTGCCAGCAGCGTCGGTGTGACAGATACGCAGTATTTT.

This clone was observed once. This chain links TRBV9 with TRBJ1-2; D remains ambiguous. The CDR3 loop spans 13 amino acids. The V end lost 0 bases, the J end lost 4 bases, and 7 bases lay between the germline ends. Germline CDR1 SGDLS, CDR2 YYNGEE. The CDR3 coding sequence is TGTGCCAGCAGCGTAGGGTGGGGCTATGGCTACACCTTC. Protein: CASSVGWGYGYTF.

This clone is a singleton in its sample. V is TRBV28 and J is TRBJ1-5, with TRBD1 matching 8 bases. Germline V gene sequence: CDR1 MDHEN, CDR2 SYDVKM. The CDR3 spans 16 residues. The trim removed 6 bases at V and 2 bases at J, leaving 9 bases unmatched. CDR3 nucleotides: TGTGCCAGCAGCCGAGACAGGGGAGAAGGCAATCAGCCCCAGCATTTT. Its protein is CASSRDRGEGNQPQHF.

This clone is a singleton in its sample. The chain combines TRBV20-1 with TRBJ1-6; D is undetermined. Germline V CDR1 and CDR2: DFQATT, SNEGSKA (reference sequence). This CDR3 is built from 13 residues. Trimming removed 3 bases from V and 9 bases from J, with 12 bases in between. CDR3 protein: CSASGGESSPLHF. The CDR3 DNA reads TGCAGTGCTAGTGGCGGGGAATCTTCACCCCTCCACTTT.

This clone was picked up a small number of times. The J gene is TRBJ2-1, the V gene TRBV6-4, with TRBD2 identical over 11 bases. The CDR3 has 17 residues. Losses at the gene ends were 4 bases for V and 3 bases for J; bases not matched to a gene: 8. From germline, CDR1 is MRHNA and CDR2 SNTAGT. The CDR3 nucleotides read TGTGCCAGCAGTGGAAGTAGCGGGGGGGCTGACTACAATGAGCAGTTCTTC. Residues: CASSGSSGGADYNEQFF.

V usage is TRBV5-1 and J usage is TRBJ1-3; the D gene is possibly TRBD1 (5 bases). V lost 4 bases and J 2 bases, leaving 13 bases between the germline ends. CDR3 length equals 15 residues. CDR1 and CDR2 (germline): SGHRS, YFSETQ. In DNA form, the CDR3 reads TGCGCCAGCAGCGTCGGGGACCCCACTGGAAACACCATATATTTT. Its translation is CASSVGDPTGNTIYF.

This rearrangement joins TRBV29-1 to TRBJ2-7, with D perhaps matching TRBD1 (6 bases). Germline V gene lookup returns CDR1 SQVTM and CDR2 ANQGSEA. This CDR3 comprises 13 residues. Trimming removed 7 bases from V and 2 bases from J, with 15 bases in between. This CDR3 reads CSGSDRITYEQYF. The CDR3 DNA is TGCAGCGGATCGGACAGAATTACCTACGAGCAGTACTTC.

The chain carries TRBV4-3 and TRBJ1-4, with a weak D call TRBD1 (5 bases). CDR1 LGHNA and CDR2 YSLEER come from the germline V gene. V shed 0 bases and J shed 7 bases, with 9 bases lying between them. This CDR3 has 14 amino acids. CDR3 region: CASSQDPGTEKLFF. The CDR3 DNA sequence: TGCGCCAGCAGCCAAGATCCAGGGACTGAAAAACTGTTTTTT.